The 28 T cell receptor beta chains below were found in one sample sequenced in a study of blood T cell repertoires in COVID-19. Some clones are missing from TCRdb's copy, which holds only in-frame ones; the method was immunoSEQ multiplex PCR. The profile shows about 120,000 clones, about 70% of them singletons. The sample was peripheral blood. The receptors here all came from a man between 60 and 70 years old with acute or convalescent COVID-19.

V is TRBV30 and J is TRBJ1-2; 7 nucleotides align to TRBD1. Germline lookup yields CDR1 GTSNPN and CDR2 SVGIG (reference sequence). The CDR3 consists of 15 residues. With 5 bases clipped from V and 0 bases from J, the junction kept 9 bases outside the gene matches. The CDR3 nucleotides read TGTGCCTGGCACCGGGACAGCTCAACTAACTATGGCTACACCTTC. This gives the protein CAWHRDSSTNYGYTF. Full variable domain (rest looked up from reference TRBV30 and TRBJ1-2): SQTIHQWPATLVQPVGSPLSLECTVEGTSNPNLYWYRQAAGRGLQLLFYSVGIGQISSEVPQNLSASRPQDRQFILSSKKLLLSDSGFYLCAWHRDSSTNYGYTFGSGTRLTVV.

The chain links TRBV7-9 to TRBJ2-2, with 7 bases fitting TRBD2. V dropped 6 bases and J dropped 6; count of bases not matched to a gene: 4. Germline-derived CDR1 and CDR2 are SEHNR and FQNEAQ (reference sequence). CDR3 length equals 13 residues. CDR3 sequence: CASSYTSAGELFF. DNA of the CDR3: TGTGCCAGCAGTTATACTAGCGCCGGGGAGCTGTTTTTT.

This clone is a singleton in its sample. The rearrangement joins TRBV19 to TRBJ1-2; maybe TRBD1 (5 bases). Trimming left V 9 bases short and J 0 bases short, with 11 bases between. There are 13 residues in the CDR3. CDR1 and CDR2 (germline): LNHDA, SQIVND (reference sequence). The CDR3 region has the DNA TGTGCCAGGAGGGACTGCACTAACTATGGCTACACCTTC. Its protein is CARRDCTNYGYTF.

This clone was seen a single time. The chain joins TRBV29-1 to TRBJ1-4; D is perhaps TRBD1 (6 bases). The CDR3 is 14 amino acids. The germline CDR1 and CDR2 sequences are SQVTM and ANQGSEA. Between the trimmed V and J ends, which lost 4 bases and 8 bases, there was a span of 17 bases. The CDR3 loop is CSVVEVWDMEKLFF. For the CDR3, the DNA is TGCAGCGTTGTTGAGGTTTGGGACATGGAAAAACTGTTTTTT.

The rearrangement links TRBV2 to TRBJ1-5; possible D gene TRBD1, 5 bases. The CDR3 totals 15 residues. Per the germline V gene, CDR1 is SNHLY and CDR2 is FYNNEI. The V gene lost 2 bases and the J gene lost 3 bases, with 11 bases spanning the gap. This chain's CDR3 is CASSEYGAYNQPQHF. The CDR3 nucleotides read TGTGCCAGCAGTGAATATGGGGCCTACAATCAGCCCCAGCATTTT.

This chain uses TRBV9 with TRBJ2-6; D perhaps matches TRBD2 (6 bases). The CDR3 is 14 amino acids. Trimming cost V 7 bases and J 3 bases, with 11 bases left between them. Germline loops: CDR1 SGDLS, CDR2 YYNGEE. The CDR3 spells CASAGRLGANVLTF. The CDR3 DNA is TGTGCCAGCGCGGGGCGGCTTGGGGCCAACGTCCTGACTTTC. The entire variable domain, with the rest obtained from reference TRBV9 and TRBJ2-6, is as follows: DSGVTQTPKHLITATGQRVTLRCSPRSGDLSVYWYQQSLDQGLQFLIQYYNGEERAKGNILERFSAQQFPDLHSELNLSSLELGDSALYFCASAGRLGANVLTFGAGSRLTVL.

The gene calls are TRBV5-1 and TRBJ1-6; 12 bases agree with TRBD1. This CDR3 spans 16 amino acids. J gave up 7 bases and V 3 bases, and 5 bases lay outside the gene matches. Germline values: CDR1 SGHRS, CDR2 YFSETQ. DNA for the CDR3: TGCGCCAGCAGCTCCGGGACAGGGGGCTTGAATTCACCCCTCCACTTT. The encoded protein is CASSSGTGGLNSPLHF.

Written as DNA, the CDR3 is TGTGCCAGCAGCCGGCAAAGCGGGAGCTTTTCCAACGAGCAGTACTTC. Amino acids: CASSRQSGSFSNEQYF. The chain uses TRBV3-1 (or the pseudogene TRBV3-2) and TRBJ2-7; 8 nucleotides match TRBD2. This CDR3 contains 16 residues. With V trimmed by 4 bases and J by 5 bases, 13 bases remained unmatched. From germline, CDR1 is LGHDT and CDR2 YNNKEL (reference sequence).

In DNA form, the CDR3 reads TGCGCCAGCAGCCACCAAATAGCGGGAGATACGCAGTATTTT. This encodes CASSHQIAGDTQYF. The chain combines TRBV4-1 with TRBJ2-3, with 7 bases fitting TRBD2. V dropped 3 bases and J dropped 5; count of bases not matched to a gene: 5. CDR3 size: 14 residues. Germline loops: CDR1 MGHRA, CDR2 YSYEKL.

The chain employs TRBV7-9 and TRBJ2-2, with D possibly TRBD2 on 6 matching bases. Per the germline V gene, CDR1 is SEHNR and CDR2 is FQNEAQ (reference sequence). This CDR3 spans 15 amino acids. Trimming pared 7 bases from V and 1 base from J, leaving 13 bases between. CDR3 nucleotides: TGTGCCAGCATCACGGAGGGGTGGAACACCGGGGAGCTGTTTTTT. Its protein is CASITEGWNTGELFF.

This clone turned up a few times. The chain combines TRBV6-2 or TRBV6-3 with TRBJ1-2; 10 bases are a match to TRBD1. The CDR3 length is 15 residues. Germline assignment: CDR1 MNHEY and CDR2 SVGEGT. Unmatched junction bases numbered 8, after V lost 6 bases and J lost 4 bases. The chain's CDR3 is CASSPGTGVVYGYTF. Written as DNA, the CDR3 is TGTGCCAGCAGCCCCGGGACAGGGGTGGTCTATGGCTACACCTTC.

The rearrangement uses TRBV27 and TRBJ1-2, with D maybe TRBD1 (6 bases). The CDR3 runs 13 residues. The ends were cut back, 5 bases at V and 3 bases at J, with 10 bases in the middle. Germline assignment: CDR1 MNHEY and CDR2 SMNVEV (reference sequence). CDR3 coding DNA: TGTGCCAGCAGTCGAAACAGGGACTATGGCTACACCTTC. It is translated as CASSRNRDYGYTF.

In DNA, the CDR3 is TGCGCCAGCACCCGTCGGGAGGGGAACACTGAAGCTTTCTTT. Protein product: CASTRREGNTEAFF. The chain carries TRBV4-1 and TRBJ1-1; D call uncertain. CDR1 is MGHRA and CDR2 is YSYEKL in the germline V gene. V shed 7 bases and J shed 1 base, with 13 bases lying between them. CDR3 length equals 14 residues.

The chain employs TRBV18 and TRBJ1-1; 9 nucleotides agree with TRBD1. CDR3 length: 15 residues. Germline V CDR1 and CDR2: KGHSH, LQKENI. Germline trimming cut 8 bases from V and 2 bases from J; bases unmatched to any gene: 9. The CDR3 bases are TGTGCCAGCGCTGGACAGGGGAAAATAAACACTGAAGCTTTCTTT. Encoded protein: CASAGQGKINTEAFF.

V gene TRBV6-5 combines with J gene TRBJ1-6; a possible D gene is TRBD1 (5 bases). This CDR3 has 15 amino acids. Trimming removed 6 bases from V and 8 bases from J, with 17 bases in between. Germline V CDR1 and CDR2: MNHEY, SVGAGI. CDR3 protein: CASSWGGEVHSPLHF. The CDR3, as DNA: TGTGCCAGCAGCTGGGGGGGTGAGGTTCATTCACCCCTCCACTTT.

The chain is built from TRBV6-1 and TRBJ1-4; 7 positions agree with TRBD1. The ends lost 4 bases at V and 1 base at J; junction bases unmatched: 9. The CDR3 sequence is 17 residues long. Germline V gene sequence: CDR1 MNHNS, CDR2 SASEGT. CDR3 DNA: TGTGCCAGCAGTGTATACGACAGGGCGAGAACTAATGAAAAACTGTTTTTT. It is translated as CASSVYDRARTNEKLFF.

The gene calls are TRBV7-2 and TRBJ1-2, with TRBD1 as a possible D gene (6 bases). V was pared by 2 bases and J by 8 bases, with 9 bases between. From germline, CDR1 is SGHTA and CDR2 FQGNSA. CDR3 length: 12 amino acids. This chain's CDR3 is CASSLTGLGYTF. Here the CDR3 DNA reads TGTGCCAGCAGCTTAACAGGGTTAGGCTACACCTTC.

V usage is TRBV7-9 and J usage is TRBJ2-7; perhaps TRBD2 as D (5 bases). V was trimmed by 2 bases and J by 2 bases, leaving 7 bases between them. The V gene's germline CDR1 is SEHNR and CDR2 FQNEAQ (reference sequence). CDR3 size: 13 residues. This chain's CDR3 is CASSLTGTYEQYF. The CDR3 nucleotides are TGTGCCAGCAGCTTAACGGGAACCTACGAGCAGTACTTC.

The V and J genes are TRBV24-1 and TRBJ2-7; TRBD1 matches 10 bases. V shed 2 bases and J 5 bases; nucleotides not matched to a gene: 2. This CDR3 contains 14 residues. Germline CDR1 reads KGHDR; CDR2 reads SFDVKD. This chain's CDR3 is CATSDWDRGNEQYF. The CDR3 DNA reads as TGTGCCACCAGTGATTGGGACAGGGGTAACGAGCAGTACTTC.

This chain joins TRBV3-1 (or the pseudogene TRBV3-2) and TRBJ2-5, with 8 bases identical to TRBD1. With 6 bases clipped from V and 6 bases from J, the junction kept 9 bases outside the gene matches. The germline V gene has CDR1 LGHDT and CDR2 YNNKEL (reference sequence). The CDR3 has 14 residues. CDR3 DNA: TGTGCCAGCAGACAAAACAGGGGGACGCAGACCCAGTACTTC. Its protein is CASRQNRGTQTQYF.

The chain joins TRBV11-2 to TRBJ2-7, with 7 bases matching TRBD2. Germline loops: CDR1 SGHAT, CDR2 FQNNGV. The CDR3 consists of 16 residues. V shed 0 bases, J shed 3 bases, and the junction held 8 bases outside the gene matches. CDR3 sequence: CASSLDPSGIVYEQYF. The CDR3, as DNA: TGTGCCAGCAGCTTAGATCCGAGCGGGATAGTCTACGAGCAGTACTTC.

The sample holds a few counts of this clone. The chain carries TRBV7-8 and TRBJ1-6, with 7 bases that match TRBD1. The V segment lost 5 bases and the J segment 0 bases; nucleotides outside the gene matches: 4. This CDR3 contains 16 residues. Germline V CDR1 and CDR2: SGHVS, FQNEAQ. As DNA, the CDR3 is TGTGCCAGCAGCCAACAGGGGAGCTCCTATAATTCACCCCTCCACTTT. Translating gives CASSQQGSSYNSPLHF.

The V call is TRBV19, the J call TRBJ1-4, with 7 nucleotides matching TRBD1. J gave up 5 bases and V 2 bases, and 5 bases lay outside the gene matches. CDR3 length: 15 residues. Germline V gives CDR1 LNHDA, CDR2 SQIVND (reference sequence). In DNA form, the CDR3 reads TGTGCCAGTAGTATAAGGGGACAGCCGAATGAAAAACTGTTTTTT. This translates into CASSIRGQPNEKLFF.

J is TRBJ2-6 and V is TRBV15; 9 bases map to TRBD1. V was pared by 2 bases and J by 13 bases, with 9 bases of the junction left unmatched. Looked up from germline, CDR1 is LNHNV and CDR2 is YYDKDF (reference sequence). The CDR3 length is 15 residues. Here the CDR3 reads CATSRSGTGMQVLTF. CDR3 DNA: TGTGCCACCAGCAGATCTGGGACAGGGATGCAAGTCCTGACTTTC. Full variable domain (rest looked up from reference TRBV15 and TRBJ2-6): DAMVIQNPRYQVTQFGKPVTLSCSQTLNHNVMYWYQQKSSQAPKLLFHYYDKDFNNEADTPDNFQSRRPNTSFCFLDIRSPGLGDTAMYLCATSRSGTGMQVLTFGAGSRLTVL.

This clone has only a few counts. This chain connects TRBV6-1 to TRBJ1-4; TRBD1 might be the D (6 bases). There are 14 residues in the CDR3. V was cut by 1 base and J by 8 bases, with 11 bases left in between. The germline CDR1 and CDR2 sequences are MNHNS and SASEGT. The chain's CDR3 is CASSEVGGLEKLFF. The CDR3 DNA reads TGTGCCAGCAGTGAAGTTGGGGGCCTCGAAAAACTGTTTTTT.

The chain has TRBV5-1 and TRBJ2-3; weak D call: TRBD2 (6 bases). Germline V lookup: CDR1 SGHRS, CDR2 YFSETQ. Trimming removed 0 bases from V and 2 bases from J, with 10 bases in between. The CDR3 consists of 15 residues. The CDR3 region is CASSLGAGITDTQYF. CDR3 nucleotide sequence: TGCGCCAGCAGCTTGGGGGCGGGGATCACAGATACGCAGTATTTT.

The chain is built from TRBV5-1 and TRBJ1-2, with D possibly matching TRBD1 (5 bases). The ends were cut back, 0 bases at V and 2 bases at J, with 11 bases in the middle. CDR1 and CDR2 from the germline V gene are SGHRS and YFSETQ. The CDR3 has 15 amino acids. The CDR3 DNA follows: TGCGCCAGCAGCTTGGTTGGTGCAGGGAACTATGGCTACACCTTC. Its protein is CASSLVGAGNYGYTF.

J is TRBJ1-4 and V is TRBV19; the D gene is possibly TRBD1 (5 bases). Trimming pared 5 bases from V and 5 bases from J, leaving 15 bases between. CDR3 length: 15 residues. The V gene's germline CDR1 is LNHDA and CDR2 SQIVND (reference sequence). Here the CDR3 DNA reads TGTGCCAGTAGTGTCGACAGCACAAGAAATGAAAAACTGTTTTTT. Translating gives CASSVDSTRNEKLFF.